The sequence of this T cell receptor (beta chain) was determined in a study of T cell responses to AZD1222 COVID-19 vaccine (dated by TCRdb to about 2021). For the study in its entirety: Because spike-specific TCR depth and breadth did not differ between the two schedules, AZD1222 recipients who got a second dose at roughly 4 weeks were pooled with those who got a second dose at roughly 12 weeks. TCR sequencing covered over 230 trial participants: roughly 200 given two doses of AZD1222 and approximately 25 given two doses of MenACWY control vaccine. Trial participants were enrolled by age into subgroups of 18-55, 56-69 and 70-plus years, and around 140, 26 and 57 TCR-sequenced participants, respectively, were included in these subgroups. On the study overall, not on this receptor specifically: Reportedly, close to half of the unique spike-specific TCRs recognized epitopes lying outside the regions that are mutated in the B.1.351 and B.1.1.7 variants. After two AZD1222 doses, both the breadth and the depth of spike-specific TCRs were significantly higher than at day 0 and than in MenACWY recipients. CD4 TCRs associated with the vaccine covered the entire spike protein, and the dominant responses were in regions 160-218 and 743-854. Because no samples from the day 14 peak response were available, repertoires could be characterized only after the peak T cell response. Conclusions about previously exposed vaccinees are limited because only five to seven AZD1222 recipients were SARS-CoV-2 seropositive at baseline. The 56-69-year group was small, and its depth increase did not reach significance, likely because of low power. Participants were mostly white British, with more females than males. The authors suggested clonal diversity may have been underestimated.

In the paper's terms, the time point label means: baseline before first vaccination. Vaccinee samples were obtained from the UK trials COV001 and COV002, which included a single-blind randomized controlled phase 2/3 trial of AZD1222 (ChAdOx1 nCoV-19) in healthy adults. For TCRbeta chain sequencing, PBMC samples from trial participants were taken at day 0 and at day 28 after the second dose. The CDR3 regions of human TCRbeta chains were analyzed by immunosequencing. On the authors' methods: Repertoire TCRs were checked for matches against a reference library of SARS-CoV-2-specific TCRs that had been generated using the MIRA antigen-specificity platform. Breadth meant the fraction of unique TCRs that were SARS-CoV-2-associated, whereas depth meant the fraction of total T cells that were SARS-CoV-2-associated. Each spike-specific TCR was assigned to its reactive spike region and to a CD4 or CD8 class using the MIRA data. Log10-transformed breadth and depth values were compared by one-way ANOVA with Sidak's multiple comparisons tests. Entries here come from immuneACCESS through TCRdb and include only in-frame sequences with V and J called. Some clones fail to appear in such tables; in the studies checked, an unresolved V gene covers under half of the shortfall, and the cause of the remainder is unknown. The D gene and trimming were derived from the DNA, and the V and J assignments and clone size from that table. The sample table lists some 170,000 clones, roughly nine tenths of them with a count of one. 1.5% to 2% of the sample comes from the top ten.

Regarding this clone: Its antigen specificity is not known. Qualities for individual bases were not recorded, and no much larger clone is one base off.

The origin of this receptor is an adult in good health. The sample consisted of peripheral blood, taken on day 0 of AZD1222 vaccination.

The DNA sequence is TGTGCCAGCAGCTCCCGGGACGACTCCTACGAGCAGTACTTC. This gives the protein CASSSRDDSYEQYF. The rearranged segments are TRBV7-9 and TRBJ2-7, with a tentative D call of TRBD1 or TRBD2, each matching 5 bases. V gives up 4 bases and J gives up 0 bases, and the segment between their germline ends measures 10 bases. Taken from cysteine to phenylalanine, the CDR3 has 14 residues. Only the CDR3 portion is preserved as DNA: 42 bases, with reading frame beginning at the first base. The germline V gene (reference sequence) sets CDR1 to SEHNR and CDR2 to FQNEAQ.